The rows below give T cell receptor beta chains drawn from one sample of a study of somatic mutations in cytotoxic T cells in rheumatoid arthritis. Profiled with immunoSEQ multiplex PCR; TCRdb holds only in-frame clones, not every one. Of 12,000 to 15,000 clones in the sample, around 70% were seen once. The sample taken for sequencing was CD8+ T cells sorted from blood. The receptors shown here come from an adult with rheumatoid arthritis. Each CDR3 is given with its conserved first and last residue. The order of the fields is clone size, D gene, V gene, J gene, CDR3 DNA, CDR3 protein. A D gene is named only where the DNA matches it firmly. Not every row has a clone size; where given, it reads once, few, many or a size class.

clone_size: -
d_call: TRBD1
v_call: TRBV7-9
j_call: TRBJ2-7
cdr3_nt: TGTGCCAGCAGTTCTCCTGGGGACAGGGGGTACGAGCAGTACTTC
cdr3_aa: CASSSPGDRGYEQYF

clone_size: -
d_call: -
v_call: TRBV6-1
j_call: TRBJ1-5
cdr3_nt: TGTGCCAGCAGTGAATTGACAGGCCGGGGCAATCAGCCCCAGCATTTT
cdr3_aa: CASSELTGRGNQPQHF

clone_size: medium-sized
d_call: TRBD2
v_call: TRBV27
j_call: TRBJ2-1
cdr3_nt: TGTGCCAGCAGTTTTGGAGGGATGGCGGGGGGGCCCTTGTCTGAGCAGTTCTTC
cdr3_aa: CASSFGGMAGGPLSEQFF

clone_size: -
d_call: -
v_call: TRBV27
j_call: TRBJ1-4
cdr3_nt: TGTGCCAGCAGTCCGTCGACGCAGGCTAATGAAAAACTGTTTTTT
cdr3_aa: CASSPSTQANEKLFF

clone_size: -
d_call: TRBD1
v_call: TRBV6-1
j_call: TRBJ2-2
cdr3_nt: TGTGCCAGCAGTAAACAGGGGGCTAACACCGGGGAGCTGTTTTTT
cdr3_aa: CASSKQGANTGELFF

clone_size: -
d_call: -
v_call: TRBV13
j_call: TRBJ2-1
cdr3_nt: TGTGCCAGCAGACCCCCGGATGGCAATGAGCAGTTCTTC
cdr3_aa: CASRPPDGNEQFF

clone_size: -
d_call: TRBD1
v_call: TRBV27
j_call: TRBJ2-2
cdr3_nt: TGTGCCAGCAGTTTCTTACAGGGGTCGCGCTACACCGGGGAGCTGTTTTTT
cdr3_aa: CASSFLQGSRYTGELFF

clone_size: few
d_call: TRBD1
v_call: TRBV2
j_call: TRBJ2-6
cdr3_nt: TGTGCCAGAGGGACAGGGGGCTCTGGGGCCAACGTCCTGACTTTC
cdr3_aa: CARGTGGSGANVLTF

clone_size: -
d_call: -
v_call: TRBV6-1
j_call: TRBJ2-3
cdr3_nt: TGTGCCAGCAGTGTCGACGACACACGAGATACGCAGTATTTT
cdr3_aa: CASSVDDTRDTQYF

clone_size: -
d_call: TRBD2
v_call: TRBV28
j_call: TRBJ2-3
cdr3_nt: TGTGCCAGCAGTTTAGGGGGACTAGCGGGGGGTGCTAGCACAGATACGCAGTATTTT
cdr3_aa: CASSLGGLAGGASTDTQYF

clone_size: -
d_call: -
v_call: TRBV19
j_call: TRBJ2-7
cdr3_nt: TGTGCCAGTAGTGCTGGATCCCTCTACGAGCAGTACTTC
cdr3_aa: CASSAGSLYEQYF

clone_size: -
d_call: TRBD1
v_call: TRBV5-8
j_call: TRBJ2-2
cdr3_nt: TGTGCCAGCAGCTTGAAATACAGGGGGCTAGGCGGGGAGCTGTTTTTT
cdr3_aa: CASSLKYRGLGGELFF

clone_size: once
d_call: -
v_call: TRBV9
j_call: TRBJ1-1
cdr3_nt: TGTGCCAGCAGCGTACCCGGAACAGGGAACACTGAAGCTTTCTTT
cdr3_aa: CASSVPGTGNTEAFF

clone_size: -
d_call: -
v_call: TRBV5-6
j_call: TRBJ2-7
cdr3_nt: TGTGCCAGCAGCATGGGAGGGGGCTTAAACGAGCAGTACTTC
cdr3_aa: CASSMGGGLNEQYF

clone_size: -
d_call: -
v_call: TRBV27
j_call: TRBJ1-5
cdr3_nt: TGTGCCAGCAGCCAGACAGTTAGCAATCAGCCCCAGCATTTT
cdr3_aa: CASSQTVSNQPQHF

clone_size: -
d_call: -
v_call: TRBV27
j_call: TRBJ1-5
cdr3_nt: TGTGCCAGCAGTTTAGTTGGGGGGCAGCCCCAGCATTTT
cdr3_aa: CASSLVGGQPQHF

clone_size: few
d_call: -
v_call: TRBV27
j_call: TRBJ2-3
cdr3_nt: TGTGCCAGCAGTTTATTTGGTTTAGATACGCAGTATTTT
cdr3_aa: CASSLFGLDTQYF

clone_size: -
d_call: -
v_call: TRBV6-6
j_call: TRBJ1-4
cdr3_nt: TGTGCCAGCAGTTACTCGAGGGCGGCAGCTGGGAAACTGTTTTTT
cdr3_aa: CASSYSRAAAGKLFF

clone_size: -
d_call: -
v_call: TRBV29-1
j_call: TRBJ2-1
cdr3_nt: TGCAGCGTTGGCCTCCTAGCGACAACCTACAATGAGCAGTTCTTC
cdr3_aa: CSVGLLATTYNEQFF

clone_size: -
d_call: TRBD1
v_call: TRBV18
j_call: TRBJ1-2
cdr3_nt: TGTGCCAGCTCACCGGAGGACAGGGGGAACTATGGCTACACCTTC
cdr3_aa: CASSPEDRGNYGYTF

clone_size: -
d_call: -
v_call: TRBV2
j_call: TRBJ2-1
cdr3_nt: TGTGCCAGCAGCATCGGTGTCAATGAGCAGTTCTTC
cdr3_aa: CASSIGVNEQFF

clone_size: -
d_call: -
v_call: TRBV19
j_call: TRBJ1-6
cdr3_nt: TGTGCCAGTACCGGGGAGGATAATTCACCCCTCCACTTT
cdr3_aa: CASTGEDNSPLHF

clone_size: -
d_call: TRBD2
v_call: TRBV7-2
j_call: TRBJ2-5
cdr3_nt: TGTGCCAGCAGCTTAGGATCCCAACTAGCGGGGGGGAAAGAGACCCAGTACTTC
cdr3_aa: CASSLGSQLAGGKETQYF

clone_size: -
d_call: TRBD1
v_call: TRBV10-3
j_call: TRBJ2-1
cdr3_nt: TGTGCCATCGATGTGGGGGACAGCTCCTACAATGAGCAGTTCTTC
cdr3_aa: CAIDVGDSSYNEQFF

clone_size: -
d_call: -
v_call: TRBV9
j_call: TRBJ2-5
cdr3_nt: TGTGCCAGCAGCGTAAAGGGCTTATCCCAAGAGACCCAGTACTTC
cdr3_aa: CASSVKGLSQETQYF

clone_size: -
d_call: -
v_call: TRBV25-1
j_call: TRBJ2-1
cdr3_nt: TGTGCCAGCCTTCGGGGGTGGTCCGATGAGCAGTTCTTC
cdr3_aa: CASLRGWSDEQFF

clone_size: -
d_call: -
v_call: TRBV29-1
j_call: TRBJ2-2
cdr3_nt: TGCAGCGTTAGGGGTGGGACGGATAACACCGGGGAGCTGTTTTTT
cdr3_aa: CSVRGGTDNTGELFF

clone_size: few
d_call: -
v_call: TRBV7-8
j_call: TRBJ1-5
cdr3_nt: TGTGCCAGCAGCTTACAGCAGGGGCCATCATCCCCCCAGCATTTT
cdr3_aa: CASSLQQGPSSPQHF

clone_size: once
d_call: -
v_call: TRBV28
j_call: TRBJ1-1
cdr3_nt: TGTGCCAGCAGTTTAAGGTGGAGACACCTGATCACTGAAGCTTTCTTT
cdr3_aa: CASSLRWRHLITEAFF